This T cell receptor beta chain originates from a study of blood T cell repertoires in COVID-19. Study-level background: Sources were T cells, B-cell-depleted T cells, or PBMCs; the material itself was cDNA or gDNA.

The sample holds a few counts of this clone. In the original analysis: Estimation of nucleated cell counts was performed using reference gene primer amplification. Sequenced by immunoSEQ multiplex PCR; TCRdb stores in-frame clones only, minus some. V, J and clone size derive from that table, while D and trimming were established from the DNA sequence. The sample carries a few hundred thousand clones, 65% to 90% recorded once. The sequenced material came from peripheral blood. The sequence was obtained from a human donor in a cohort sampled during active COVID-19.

CDR3 in amino acids: CASSPQNTEAFF. CDR3 coding DNA: TGTGCCAGCAGCCCCCAAAACACTGAAGCTTTCTTT. J is TRBJ1-1 and V is TRBV7-9; D uncertain. The CDR3 covers 12 residues. Germline V gives CDR1 SEHNR, CDR2 FQNEAQ (reference sequence). V was trimmed by 5 bases and J by 2 bases, leaving 6 bases between them.